The 23 T cell receptor beta chains listed next were all sequenced from one sample in a study of siplizumab effects on memory and regulatory T cells. Assay used: immunoSEQ multiplex PCR; TCRdb lists only in-frame clones, some missing. The table has about 94,000 clones, about 93% seen once. Sequencing was done on a sample of non-Treg CD4+ T cells sorted from blood. The receptors originated from a human donor in good health.

The V call is TRBV27, the J call TRBJ1-6; TRBD1 is a possible D gene (5 bases). V was pared by 3 bases and J by 0 bases, with 21 bases between. From germline, CDR1 is MNHEY and CDR2 SMNVEV (reference sequence). CDR3 length equals 20 residues. The CDR3 is CASSFLGGGTPNSYNSPLHF. CDR3 in DNA: TGTGCCAGCAGTTTCCTCGGAGGTGGGACTCCGAACTCCTATAATTCACCCCTCCACTTT.

This sequence joins TRBV25-1 and TRBJ1-2; D ambiguous. Germline CDR1 and CDR2: MGHDK and SYGVNS. Between the trimmed V and J ends, which lost 2 bases and 5 bases, there was a span of 12 bases. There are 14 residues in the CDR3. CDR3 nucleotides: TGTGCCAGCAGTGAAGTAGGGATCCCTTATGGCTACACCTTC. This gives the protein CASSEVGIPYGYTF.

Regarding this clone: This CDR3 is also generated by other DNA sequences in the sample. The chain has TRBV18 and TRBJ2-2; tentative D call: TRBD1 (5 bases). V lost 0 bases and J lost 4, with 6 bases in between. Germline-derived CDR1 and CDR2 are KGHSH and LQKENI. This CDR3 comprises 14 residues. The CDR3 here is CASSPPGLTGELFF. The DNA of the CDR3 is TGTGCCAGCTCACCACCGGGGCTCACCGGGGAGCTGTTTTTT.

This rearrangement joins TRBV5-1 to TRBJ2-7; the match to TRBD2 covers 7 bases. With 5 bases clipped from V and 2 bases from J, the junction kept 4 bases outside the gene matches. The CDR3 consists of 13 residues. Germline loops: CDR1 SGHRS, CDR2 YFSETQ. DNA for the CDR3: TGCGCCAGCAGACTAGCGACAACCTACGAGCAGTACTTC. Translated, it gives CASRLATTYEQYF.

The DNA of the CDR3 is TGTGCCAGCAGCCCCCGGACTAGCGGCTACGAGCAGTACTTC. Amino acid sequence: CASSPRTSGYEQYF. The chain links TRBV7-9 to TRBJ2-7, with 10 nucleotides matching TRBD2. The J segment lost 3 bases and the V segment lost 5 bases, leaving 4 bases of the junction unmatched. The CDR3 spans 14 residues. Germline V lookup: CDR1 SEHNR, CDR2 FQNEAQ (reference sequence).

The chain joins TRBV14 to TRBJ2-5, with a tentative D call TRBD2 (6 bases). The CDR3 extends over 15 amino acids. Deletions cut 1 base from V and 7 bases from J, with 16 bases between. CDR1 and CDR2 (germline): SGHDN, FVKESK. The CDR3 spells CASSQAEGGKGTQYF. The CDR3 DNA is TGTGCCAGCAGCCAAGCGGAGGGCGGGAAAGGGACCCAGTACTTC.

The chain joins TRBV28 to TRBJ1-2; D perhaps matches TRBD1 (5 bases). The CDR3 consists of 12 residues. V dropped 7 bases and J dropped 5 bases, with 11 bases sitting between them. From germline, CDR1 is MDHEN and CDR2 SYDVKM. The CDR3 DNA follows: TGTGCCAGCAAAGGGACGCGGTATGGCTACACCTTC. It is translated as CASKGTRYGYTF.

The CDR3 reads CASSATGEGSYTF. CDR3 coding DNA: TGTGCCAGCAGCGCGACAGGGGAGGGGAGCTACACCTTC. The J gene is TRBJ1-2, the V gene TRBV7-9; 8 positions match TRBD1. J lost 9 bases, V lost 5 bases, and 8 bases had no gene match. This CDR3 region has 13 residues. Germline V lookup: CDR1 SEHNR, CDR2 FQNEAQ (reference sequence).

The chain is built from TRBV5-4 and TRBJ1-1; unclear D gene. This CDR3 has 14 amino acids. Trimming shortened V by 1 base and J by 0 bases, and 7 bases separated the two germline ends. The germline CDR1 and CDR2 sequences are SGHNT and YYREEE (reference sequence). The CDR3 loop is CASSLPFMNTEAFF. CDR3 DNA sequence: TGTGCCAGCAGCTTGCCGTTCATGAACACTGAAGCTTTCTTT.

The V call is TRBV7-9, the J call TRBJ1-1, with D hard to call. From germline, CDR1 is SEHNR and CDR2 FQNEAQ (reference sequence). Trimming left V 2 bases short and J 1 base short, with 11 bases between. This CDR3 region has 15 residues. The CDR3 loop is CASSLLGRRNTEAFF. The CDR3 bases are TGTGCCAGCAGCTTATTGGGTCGAAGGAACACTGAAGCTTTCTTT. The full variable domain, in which reference TRBV7-9 and TRBJ1-1 provide the parts outside the CDR3, is DTGVSQNPRHKITKRGQNVTFRCDPISEHNRLYWYRQTLGQGPEFLTYFQNEAQLEKSRLLSDRFSAERPKGSFSTLEIQRTEQGDSAMYLCASSLLGRRNTEAFFGQGTRLTVV.

The chain links TRBV10-1 to TRBJ2-5; perhaps D is TRBD1 or TRBD2 (6 bases each). V lost 0 bases, J lost 9 bases, and 11 bases lay in between. Germline CDR1 reads WNHNN; CDR2 reads SYGVQD (reference sequence). The CDR3 sequence is 13 residues long. CDR3: CASSESTGGAQYF. For the CDR3, the DNA is TGCGCCAGCAGTGAGTCGACAGGAGGGGCCCAGTACTTC.

The J gene is TRBJ1-2, the V gene TRBV7-2, with D possibly being TRBD1 (5 bases). This CDR3 is 12 amino acids long. V was trimmed by 4 bases and J by 13 bases, leaving 16 bases between them. Germline-derived CDR1 and CDR2 are SGHTA and FQGNSA. DNA of the CDR3: TGTGCCAGCAGCTCAATGGGGCCCCATTTCACCTTC. It encodes CASSSMGPHFTF.

The J gene is TRBJ1-2, the V gene TRBV6-6, with D unclear. This CDR3 spans 14 amino acids. Germline assignment: CDR1 MNHNY and CDR2 SVGAGI (reference sequence). Trimming took 3 bases from V and 0 from J, leaving 8 bases between them. In DNA form, the CDR3 reads TGTGCCAGCAGTTATCGTGGAGCTAACTATGGCTACACCTTC. Translating it yields CASSYRGANYGYTF.

The chain employs TRBV5-1 and TRBJ2-3, with TRBD2 matching 13 bases. Per germline, CDR1 SGHRS and CDR2 YFSETQ. The CDR3 extends over 16 amino acids. J was trimmed by 1 base and V by 3 bases; bases with no gene match: 2. In DNA form, the CDR3 reads TGCGCCAGCAGCTATGGACTAGCGGGAGGCACAGATACGCAGTATTTT. Its translation: CASSYGLAGGTDTQYF.

This clone appeared a single time. The junction differs from germline at one of its ends, possibly a read error. This rearrangement joins TRBV2 to TRBJ2-7, with D possibly called TRBD1 or TRBD2 (5 bases each). The CDR3 spans 11 residues. Germline V gives CDR1 SNHLY, CDR2 FYNNEI. Here the CDR3 reads CASSTRDPQSF. The CDR3 DNA is TGTGCCAGCAGTACCCGGGACCCGCAGTCCTTC.

The chain carries TRBV5-1 and TRBJ2-4; 12 nucleotides line up with TRBD2. CDR1 is SGHRS, CDR2 YFSETQ, per germline. The V segment lost 4 bases and the J segment 6 bases; nucleotides outside the gene matches: 5. The CDR3 covers 15 residues. The CDR3 loop reads CASSPSGGAGNIQYF. For the CDR3, the DNA is TGCGCCAGCAGCCCTAGCGGGGGGGCCGGAAACATTCAGTACTTC.

CDR3 amino acids: CASSFPRWDEQYF. CDR3 nucleotide sequence: TGTGCCAGCAGCTTCCCCCGATGGGACGAGCAGTACTTC. The rearrangement uses TRBV11-3 and TRBJ2-5; D is undetermined. The DNA end lines up better with TRBJ2-7; the J call may be wrong. Germline loops: CDR1 SGHNT, CDR2 YENEEA. CDR3 size: 13 residues.

The J gene is TRBJ2-5, the V gene TRBV4-1, with D hard to call. With 4 bases removed from V and 1 base from J, the gap between germline ends came to 4 bases. Germline values: CDR1 MGHRA, CDR2 YSYEKL. The CDR3 loop spans 12 amino acids. CDR3 amino acids: CASSRPQETQYF. The CDR3 DNA reads TGCGCCAGCAGCCGCCCCCAAGAGACCCAGTACTTC.

The chain links TRBV15 to TRBJ1-2, with TRBD1 identical over 7 bases. The V gene's germline CDR1 is LNHNV and CDR2 YYDKDF (reference sequence). CDR3 length equals 14 residues. The V gene end was trimmed by 6 bases and the J gene end by 5 bases; junction bases not matched to a gene: 9. The CDR3: CATSGDSRTYGYTF. The CDR3 DNA follows: TGTGCCACCAGTGGGGACAGTCGAACGTATGGCTACACCTTC.

Here the CDR3 DNA reads TGCGCCAGCAGCTTGCGGGACAGTGAAAAACTGTTTTTT. Protein sequence: CASSLRDSEKLFF. The chain has TRBV5-1 and TRBJ1-4, with TRBD1 matching over 7 bases. The CDR3 contains 13 residues. The junction had 1 base not matched to a gene; V was cut back by 1 base and J by 7 bases. In germline, CDR1 is SGHRS, CDR2 YFSETQ.

The V and J genes are TRBV5-4 and TRBJ1-4; TRBD1 might be the D (6 bases). Trimming cost V 0 bases and J 5 bases, with 11 bases left between them. CDR3 size: 15 residues. Germline CDR1 SGHNT, CDR2 YYREEE (reference sequence). In DNA, the CDR3 is TGTGCCAGCAGCTTGGCCCCAGGACAGAATGAAAAACTGTTTTTT. Amino acid sequence: CASSLAPGQNEKLFF.

This clone showed up just once. The genes are TRBV10-3 and TRBJ1-1; the D gene is possibly TRBD1 (6 bases). Germline loops: CDR1 ENHRY, CDR2 SYGVKD. The V gene lost 0 bases and the J gene lost 11 bases, with 16 bases spanning the gap. The CDR3 is made up of 14 amino acids. The CDR3 protein is CAISESNPRGYAFF. For the CDR3, the DNA is TGTGCCATCAGTGAGTCTAACCCCAGGGGATACGCTTTCTTT.

The chain combines TRBV5-1 with TRBJ1-4; unclear D gene. V was trimmed by 0 bases and J by 3 bases, leaving 6 bases between them. This CDR3 has 14 residues. Looked up from germline, CDR1 is SGHRS and CDR2 is YFSETQ. This chain's CDR3 is CASSLAGPNEKLFF. DNA for the CDR3: TGCGCCAGCAGCTTGGCCGGCCCTAATGAAAAACTGTTTTTT.